This T cell receptor (beta chain) was captured by sequencing in a study of OX40 agonist ivuxolimab in advanced cancers. Across the whole study: Under the entry rules, prior anti-PD-1, anti-PD-L1 or anti-CTLA-4 therapy was allowed, and more than 35% had some. Study-level results: Compared with CD4+, CD8+ T cells on average had more expanded clones. Blood T cells, both CD4+ and CD8+, expanded clonally by week 6 at 0.1 to 3.0 mg/kg.

A remark on this clone: The antigen remains unidentified.

CDR1 is MDHEN and CDR2 is SYDVKM in the germline V gene. With 2 bases removed from V and 2 bases from J, the gap between germline ends came to 7 bases. CDR3 length: 13 amino acids. TCRdb keeps only in-frame clones here, not all; method: immunoSEQ multiplex PCR. The table shows some 70,000 clones, with 91% occurring only once. This specimen was CD4+ or CD8+ T cells sorted from blood, taken in a trial of the OX40 agonist ivuxolimab. The rearrangement uses TRBV28 and TRBJ2-7, with TRBD1 as a possible D gene (5 bases). The clonotype was recovered from an adult with an advanced solid tumor such as melanoma, head and neck, liver or kidney cancer. CDR3 region: CASSLTGTYEQYF. CDR3 in DNA: TGTGCCAGCAGTTTAACAGGAACCTACGAGCAGTACTTC. Full variable domain (outside the CDR3, taken from reference TRBV28 and TRBJ2-7): DVKVTQSSRYLVKRTGEKVFLECVQDMDHENMFWYRQDPGLGLRLIYFSYDVKMKEKGDIPEGYSVSREKKERFSLILESASTNQTSMYLCASSLTGTYEQYFGPGTRLTVT.